The source of this TCR beta chain is a study of early T cells in non-severe SARS-CoV-2 infection. Study-wide context: Unpaired chains resulted from sequencing bulk RNA of unsorted whole blood.

Study conclusions and caveats: A preference for anti-spike CD8 responses marked VDJdb matching, which missed private and CD4 specificities.

Separate cDNA molecules each had unique molecular identifiers attached to them. Via MiXCR, TCRdb re-called the 5' RACE reads, giving one row per CDR3 protein. This table has fewer than 80,000 distinct CDR3 sequences, about 11% appearing once. On this clonotype itself: The antigen remains unidentified.

Trimming took 4 bases from V and 4 from J, leaving 18 bases between them. Germline loops: CDR1 SGHNT, CDR2 YYREEE (reference sequence). This CDR3 contains 16 residues. The sequencing here drew on whole blood, taken at baseline. This clonotype was obtained from an adult who was a healthcare worker with PCR-confirmed SARS-CoV-2 infection or an uninfected control (not recorded which). The V gene is TRBV5-4, the J gene TRBJ2-1; D is possibly TRBD1 (6 bases). CDR3 amino acids: CASSPGDRRAYNEQFF. CDR3 nucleotides: TGTGCCAGCAGCCCAGGGGACCGGAGAGCGTACAATGAGCAGTTCTTC.